Below, one T cell receptor (beta chain) is given with its context. TCRdb's table, derived via immunoSEQ multiplex PCR, lists solely in-frame clones and lacks some. Of some 1,600,000 clones listed, nearly 99% were seen once; the top ten hold roughly 0.45%. These data belong to a study of shared clonotypes between healthy human individuals. The source material was naive CD4+ T cells sorted from blood. Regarding subset: CD45RA+ positively selected. The receptor comes from a young man in good health.

The CDR3 DNA sequence: TGTGCCAGTAGTCTCCTAGCGGGGCCCGCGAACACCGGGGAGCTGTTTTTT. It codes for CASSLLAGPANTGELFF. The chain carries TRBV19 and TRBJ2-2, with 9 bases fitting TRBD2. The trim removed 5 bases at V and 0 bases at J, leaving 7 bases unmatched. Looked up from germline, CDR1 is LNHDA and CDR2 is SQIVND (reference sequence). The CDR3 length is 17 residues.